These T cell receptor beta chains were read from a single sample in a study of blood T cell repertoires in COVID-19. The repertoire was sequenced with immunoSEQ multiplex PCR; TCRdb's copy has only in-frame clones and lacks some. There are 200,000 or so clones in the sample; 80% to 90% occur only once, and 3.5% to 4% lies in the top ten. The sample was PBMCs or T cells enriched from blood (not recorded which). These receptors were obtained from a woman aged 40-49 years with acute COVID-19. Each CDR3 is given with its conserved first and last residue. Fields, in order: J gene, D gene, clone size, V gene, CDR3 protein, CDR3 DNA. D genes are given only for firm matches. Clone size appears in some rows only: once, few, many, or a class for an expanded clone.

>TRBJ2-1|.|few|TRBV6-4
CASSAFRGNEQFF
TGTGCCAGCAGTGCCTTTCGGGGCAATGAGCAGTTCTTC
>TRBJ2-1|TRBD2|.|TRBV7-2
CASSPPTSSTRQFF
TGTGCCAGCAGCCCCCCGACTAGCTCGACACGGCAGTTCTTC
>TRBJ2-7|TRBD1|.|TRBV6-2/TRBV6-3
CASSYPQGENGEQYF
TGTGCCAGCAGTTACCCTCAGGGGGAAAACGGCGAGCAGTACTTC
>TRBJ2-5|.|.|TRBV29-1
CSVLLGSRQETQYF
TGCAGCGTGCTACTGGGGAGTCGTCAAGAGACCCAGTACTTC
>TRBJ1-4|TRBD1|.|TRBV6-5
CASRGQGAEKLFF
TGTGCCAGCAGGGGACAGGGTGCTGAAAAACTGTTTTTT
>TRBJ2-1|TRBD2|.|TRBV19
CASSNPGTSGRDNEQFF
TGTGCCAGTAGCAACCCGGGGACTAGCGGGAGAGACAATGAGCAGTTCTTC
>TRBJ1-5|.|.|TRBV6-5
CASSYGRSLNQPQHF
TGTGCCAGCAGTTACGGGCGCAGCCTCAATCAGCCCCAGCATTTT
>TRBJ2-7|TRBD1|.|TRBV29-1
CSVEGFQGAFSYEQYF
TGCAGCGTTGAAGGGTTCCAGGGGGCCTTCTCCTACGAGCAGTACTTC
>TRBJ2-5|TRBD1|.|TRBV27
CASSRGTGGVTETQYF
TGTGCCAGCAGTCGCGGGACAGGGGGCGTGACAGAGACCCAGTACTTC
>TRBJ1-1|.|.|TRBV25-1
CASQTGAEAFF
TGTGCCAGTCAAACGGGGGCTGAAGCTTTCTTT
>TRBJ1-6|TRBD1|.|TRBV27
CASSPVGQIYSYNSPLHF
TGTGCCAGCAGTCCCGTGGGACAGATATACTCCTATAATTCACCCCTCCACTTT
>TRBJ1-1|.|.|TRBV4-1
CASSLRSAEPTEAFF
TGCGCCAGCAGCCTCCGGTCGGCGGAACCCACTGAAGCTTTCTTT
>TRBJ1-2|TRBD1|.|TRBV29-1
CSVQTGKNYGYTF
TGCAGCGTACAGACAGGGAAGAACTATGGCTACACCTTC
>TRBJ1-1|.|.|TRBV28
CASSTPRATGRTEAFF
TGTGCCAGCAGTACCCCCAGGGCCACCGGTCGAACTGAAGCTTTCTTT
>TRBJ2-4|TRBD1|.|TRBV7-9
CASSPGQQNIQYF
TGTGCCAGCAGCCCGGGACAGCAAAACATTCAGTACTTC
>TRBJ1-4|.|.|TRBV28
CASSRANEKLFF
TGTGCCAGCAGCCGGGCTAATGAAAAACTGTTTTTT
>TRBJ1-6|.|.|TRBV6-2/TRBV6-3
CASSLTGNNSPLHF
TGTGCCAGCAGCCTAACAGGGAACAATTCACCCCTCCACTTT
>TRBJ2-1|.|.|TRBV7-3
CASSLGGSEQFF
TGTGCCAGCAGCCTTGGTGGGAGTGAGCAGTTCTTC
>TRBJ2-2|TRBD1|.|TRBV7-9
CASRETGVSGELFF
TGTGCCAGCAGGGAGACAGGGGTATCAGGGGAGCTGTTTTTT
>TRBJ1-1|TRBD1|.|TRBV11-2
CASSPNRDRAAFF
TGTGCCAGCAGCCCAAACCGGGACAGGGCAGCTTTCTTT
>TRBJ2-3|.|.|TRBV19
CASSIRLSSTDTQYF
TGTGCCAGTAGTATACGTCTTTCGAGCACAGATACGCAGTATTTT
>TRBJ2-7|TRBD1|.|TRBV12-5
CASGPGQGVVGEQYF
TGTGCTAGTGGTCCGGGACAGGGAGTTGTCGGCGAGCAGTACTTC
>TRBJ2-7|TRBD1|.|TRBV6-2/TRBV6-3
CASSRTGISYEQYF
TGTGCCAGCAGTCGGACAGGGATTTCCTACGAGCAGTACTTC
>TRBJ1-5|TRBD1|once|TRBV20-1
CSASLGTGYQPQHF
TGCAGTGCTAGTCTTGGGACAGGGTATCAGCCCCAGCATTTT
>TRBJ2-7|TRBD2|.|TRBV19
CASSIHLRTSGSTYEQYF
TGTGCCAGTAGTATACACCTAAGGACTAGCGGGAGCACCTACGAGCAGTACTTC
>TRBJ2-7|TRBD2|.|TRBV13
CASSARGLAGGYEQYF
TGTGCCAGCAGCGCACGGGGACTAGCGGGAGGCTACGAGCAGTACTTC
>TRBJ2-2|TRBD2|.|TRBV7-3
CASSPLAGEVTGELFF
TGTGCCAGCAGCCCATTAGCGGGAGAGGTCACCGGGGAGCTGTTTTTT
>TRBJ2-7|TRBD1|few|TRBV4-1
CASSQQDRGAIEQYF
TGCGCCAGCAGCCAACAAGACAGGGGGGCTATCGAGCAGTACTTC
>TRBJ2-7|.|.|TRBV5-5
CASSFQGSPNEQYF
TGTGCCAGCAGCTTCCAGGGGTCCCCCAACGAGCAGTACTTC
>TRBJ1-3|.|.|TRBV19
CASSMGLSGNTIYF
TGTGCCAGTAGTATGGGGCTCTCTGGAAACACCATATATTTT
>TRBJ1-5|TRBD1|few|TRBV12-5
CASVETGRNQPQHF
TGTGCTAGTGTCGAGACAGGGCGCAATCAGCCCCAGCATTTT
>TRBJ1-1|.|.|TRBV13
CASSLREGTEAFF
TGTGCCAGCAGCTTGAGGGAAGGCACTGAAGCTTTCTTT
>TRBJ1-6|TRBD1|.|TRBV7-2
CASSLEGTGYNSPLHF
TGTGCCAGCAGCTTAGAAGGGACAGGATATAATTCACCCCTCCACTTT
>TRBJ2-1|TRBD2|.|TRBV4-3
CASSQAASGTYNEQFF
TGCGCCAGCAGCCAAGCCGCTAGCGGGACGTACAATGAGCAGTTCTTC
>TRBJ2-7|.|.|TRBV27
CASSFAGSSYEQYF
TGTGCCAGCAGTTTTGCGGGCAGCTCCTACGAGCAGTACTTC
>TRBJ1-5|.|.|TRBV10-3
CAIRDRENQPQHF
TGTGCCATCAGAGACAGAGAGAATCAGCCCCAGCATTTT
>TRBJ2-7|TRBD2|.|TRBV5-4
CASSLGLAGGSYEQYF
TGTGCCAGCAGCTTGGGCCTAGCGGGAGGCTCCTACGAGCAGTACTTC
>TRBJ2-5|.|.|TRBV27
CASSLADGGTQYF
TGTGCCAGCAGTTTAGCGGACGGAGGGACCCAGTACTTC
>TRBJ1-2|TRBD1|.|TRBV29-1
CSVVAEGTGQYGYTF
TGCAGCGTTGTGGCCGAGGGGACAGGGCAATATGGCTACACCTTC
>TRBJ1-3|.|once|TRBV30
CAFSLGSSGNTIYF
TGTGCCTTCAGTCTTGGGAGCTCTGGAAACACCATATATTTT
>TRBJ2-7|.|once|TRBV6-5
CASSLPGYEQYF
TGTGCCAGCAGTTTACCAGGGTACGAGCAGTACTTC
>TRBJ2-7|.|.|TRBV28
CASSPYYPRGANEQYF
TGTGCCAGCAGTCCATATTACCCTCGGGGGGCCAACGAGCAGTACTTC
>TRBJ2-1|.|.|TRBV29-1
CSARNNEQFF
TGCAGCGCCAGAAACAATGAGCAGTTCTTC
>TRBJ2-3|.|.|TRBV7-3
CASSLTGLRTDTQYF
TGTGCCAGCAGCTTAACGGGACTCCGCACAGATACGCAGTATTTT
>TRBJ2-3|TRBD2|.|TRBV7-2
CASSSGLLAGVNTDTQYF
TGTGCCAGCAGCTCCGGACTACTAGCGGGAGTGAACACAGATACGCAGTATTTT
>TRBJ1-3|.|few|TRBV4-2
CASSQELLQGFSSGNTIYF
TGTGCCAGCAGCCAAGAACTCCTCCAGGGATTCAGCTCTGGAAACACCATATATTTT
>TRBJ2-1|TRBD2|.|TRBV24-1
CATSDPSTSGLYNEQFF
TGTGCCACCAGTGATCCTTCCACTAGCGGTCTTTACAATGAGCAGTTCTTC
>TRBJ1-1|.|.|TRBV29-1
CSIQGQMNTEAFF
TGCAGCATTCAGGGGCAGATGAACACTGAAGCTTTCTTT
>TRBJ2-7|TRBD1|.|TRBV19
CASSPGQGAYEQYF
TGTGCCAGTAGCCCAGGACAGGGGGCCTACGAGCAGTACTTC
>TRBJ2-5|TRBD1|.|TRBV20-1
CSASPLFKQGKGETQYF
TGCAGTGCTAGTCCCTTGTTTAAACAGGGGAAGGGAGAGACCCAGTACTTC
>TRBJ2-1|.|.|TRBV15
CATSRDSTGGVNEQFF
TGTGCCACCAGCAGAGATAGTACCGGAGGGGTCAATGAGCAGTTCTTC
>TRBJ1-2|TRBD1|.|TRBV18
CASSPGSGGVYGYTF
TGTGCCAGCTCACCAGGATCAGGGGGCGTTTATGGCTACACCTTC
>TRBJ1-2|TRBD1|.|TRBV27
CASKPSGTGGYYGYTF
TGTGCCAGCAAACCCTCGGGGACAGGGGGGTACTATGGCTACACCTTC
>TRBJ2-1|.|.|TRBV19
CASSIAQGSGMHEQFF
TGTGCCAGTAGTATAGCCCAGGGGTCGGGGATGCATGAGCAGTTCTTC
>TRBJ1-1|TRBD1|.|TRBV2
CASSLFQGVEKAFF
TGTGCCAGCAGTTTATTTCAGGGGGTGGAGAAAGCTTTCTTT
>TRBJ2-3|.|.|TRBV18
CASSSDYLSTDTQYF
TGTGCCAGCTCATCTGACTACCTGAGCACAGATACGCAGTATTTT
>TRBJ2-1|TRBD2|.|TRBV7-9
CASSWSRTSGYNEQFF
TGTGCCAGCAGCTGGTCCCGTACTAGCGGATACAATGAGCAGTTCTTC
>TRBJ2-3|TRBD1|once|TRBV28
CASSLGWTGDGTDTQYF
TGTGCCAGCAGTTTAGGGTGGACAGGGGATGGTACAGATACGCAGTATTTT
>TRBJ2-1|TRBD1|.|TRBV29-1
CSARTGPNEQFF
TGCAGCGCCAGGACAGGCCCCAATGAGCAGTTCTTC
>TRBJ1-1|TRBD1|.|TRBV28
CASSLDRVGTEAFF
TGTGCCAGCAGCCTCGACAGGGTTGGAACTGAAGCTTTCTTT